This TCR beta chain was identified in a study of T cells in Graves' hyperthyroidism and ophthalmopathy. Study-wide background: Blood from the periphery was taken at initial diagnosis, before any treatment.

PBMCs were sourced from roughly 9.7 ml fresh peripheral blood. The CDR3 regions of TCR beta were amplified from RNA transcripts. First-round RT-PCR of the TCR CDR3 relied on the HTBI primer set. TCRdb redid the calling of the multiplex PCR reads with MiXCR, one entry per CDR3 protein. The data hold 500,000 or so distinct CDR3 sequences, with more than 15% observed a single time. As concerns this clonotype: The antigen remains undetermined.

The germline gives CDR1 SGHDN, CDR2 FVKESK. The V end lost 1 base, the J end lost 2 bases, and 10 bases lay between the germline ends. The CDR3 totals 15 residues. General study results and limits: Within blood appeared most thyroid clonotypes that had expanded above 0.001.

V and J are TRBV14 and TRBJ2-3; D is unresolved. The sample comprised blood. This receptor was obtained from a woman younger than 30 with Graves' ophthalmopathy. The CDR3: CASSQGVANTDTQYF. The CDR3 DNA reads TGTGCCAGCAGCCAAGGGGTCGCTAACACAGATACGCAGTATTTT.